This entry lists 6 T cell receptor beta chains sequenced from one sample in a study of blood T cell repertoires in COVID-19. Produced via immunoSEQ multiplex PCR; TCRdb's table is partial and in-frame only. Of around 340,000 clones listed, 70% to 90% were seen once; the top ten hold about 4%. Sequenced input: PBMCs or T cells enriched from blood (not recorded which). Receptors originate from a middle-aged woman with acute COVID-19.

V usage is TRBV28 and J usage is TRBJ2-5; 13 positions match TRBD2. The CDR3 runs to 17 residues. Germline V gives CDR1 MDHEN, CDR2 SYDVKM. Losses at the gene ends were 6 bases for V and 6 bases for J; bases not matched to a gene: 13. The CDR3 coding sequence is TGTGCCAGCAGGACAGCCGGGACTAGCGGGAAGGGTAAGACCCAGTACTTC. It yields the protein CASRTAGTSGKGKTQYF.

This chain links TRBV5-4 with TRBJ2-2; perhaps TRBD2 as D (7 bases). V was shortened by 4 bases and J by 4 bases, with 17 bases between the two germline ends. CDR1 and CDR2 from the germline V gene are SGHNT and YYREEE (reference sequence). The CDR3 consists of 16 residues. CDR3: CASSPLEGGGTGELFF. The CDR3 coding sequence is TGTGCCAGCAGCCCCCTCGAGGGAGGGGGCACCGGGGAGCTGTTTTTT.

The chain is built from TRBV12-3 or TRBV12-4 and TRBJ1-2, with D perhaps TRBD1 (6 bases). The CDR3 is 12 residues long. V lost 6 bases, J lost 8 bases, and 13 bases lay in between. The CDR3 sequence: CASSPTQGGYTF. The DNA for the CDR3 is TGTGCCAGCAGCCCCACCCAGGGGGGCTACACCTTC.

The V gene is TRBV5-1, the J gene TRBJ1-6; 8 bases map to TRBD1. The trim removed 2 bases at V and 6 bases at J, leaving 7 bases unmatched. The CDR3 sequence is 16 residues long. CDR1 and CDR2 (germline): SGHRS, YFSETQ. CDR3 nucleotides: TGCGCCAGCAGCTTCGAGCCGGGACAGGCTAATTCACCCCTCCACTTT. It yields the protein CASSFEPGQANSPLHF.

This chain uses TRBV6-5 with TRBJ2-5; possible D gene TRBD2, 6 bases. Between the trimmed V and J ends, which lost 3 bases and 1 base, there was a span of 12 bases. The CDR3 contains 15 residues. Germline-derived CDR1 and CDR2 are MNHEY and SVGAGI. The CDR3 DNA reads TGTGCCAGCAGTTATTCCGGGGGACCCCAAGAGACCCAGTACTTC. Translating it yields CASSYSGGPQETQYF.

The rearrangement joins TRBV5-1 to TRBJ1-1; D is possibly TRBD1 (6 bases). CDR1 is SGHRS, CDR2 YFSETQ, per germline. Trimming cost V 3 bases and J 3 bases, with 18 bases left between them. The CDR3 loop spans 16 amino acids. CDR3 loop: CASSSAPGARDTEAFF. The CDR3 region has the DNA TGCGCCAGCAGCTCCGCCCCAGGGGCTCGGGACACTGAAGCTTTCTTT. The full variable domain, in which reference TRBV5-1 and TRBJ1-1 provide the parts outside the CDR3, is KAGVTQTPRYLIKTRGQQVTLSCSPISGHRSVSWYQQTPGQGLQFLFEYFSETQRNKGNFPGRFSGRQFSNSRSEMNVSTLELGDSALYLCASSSAPGARDTEAFFGQGTRLTVV.